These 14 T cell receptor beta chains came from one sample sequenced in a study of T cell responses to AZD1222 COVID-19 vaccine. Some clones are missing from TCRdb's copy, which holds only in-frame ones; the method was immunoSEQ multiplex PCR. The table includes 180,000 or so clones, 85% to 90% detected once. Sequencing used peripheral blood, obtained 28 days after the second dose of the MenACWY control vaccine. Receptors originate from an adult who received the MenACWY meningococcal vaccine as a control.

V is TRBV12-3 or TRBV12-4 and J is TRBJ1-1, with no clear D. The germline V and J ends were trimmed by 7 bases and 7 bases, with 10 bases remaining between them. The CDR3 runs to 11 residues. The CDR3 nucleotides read TGTGCCAGCAACTCGGGCGATGAAGCTTTCTTT. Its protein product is CASNSGDEAFF.

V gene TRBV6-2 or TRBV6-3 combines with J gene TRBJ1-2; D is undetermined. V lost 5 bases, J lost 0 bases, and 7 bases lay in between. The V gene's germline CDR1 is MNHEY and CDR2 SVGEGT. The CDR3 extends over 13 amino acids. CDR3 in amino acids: CASSRDTNYGYTF. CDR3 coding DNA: TGTGCCAGCAGTCGCGACACTAACTATGGCTACACCTTC.

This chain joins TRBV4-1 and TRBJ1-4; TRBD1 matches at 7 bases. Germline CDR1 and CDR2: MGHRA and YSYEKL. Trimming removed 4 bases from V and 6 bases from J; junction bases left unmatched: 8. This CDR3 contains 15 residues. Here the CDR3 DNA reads TGCGCCAGCAGCCGCGGACAGGCTGGTCATGAAAAACTGTTTTTT. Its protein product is CASSRGQAGHEKLFF.

As DNA, the CDR3 is TGTGCCAGCCCCTCGGATGGAAACACCATATATTTT. Protein sequence: CASPSDGNTIYF. The chain is built from TRBV12-3 or TRBV12-4 and TRBJ1-3; no clear D. This CDR3 has 12 residues. Trimming took off 8 bases at V and 3 bases at J, with 8 bases between the two ends.

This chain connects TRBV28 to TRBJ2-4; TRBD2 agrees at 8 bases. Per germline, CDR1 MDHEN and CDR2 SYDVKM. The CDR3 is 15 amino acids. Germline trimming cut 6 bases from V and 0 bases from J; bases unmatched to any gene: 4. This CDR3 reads CASRLAGLAKNIQYF. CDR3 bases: TGTGCCAGCAGATTAGCGGGGTTAGCCAAAAACATTCAGTACTTC.

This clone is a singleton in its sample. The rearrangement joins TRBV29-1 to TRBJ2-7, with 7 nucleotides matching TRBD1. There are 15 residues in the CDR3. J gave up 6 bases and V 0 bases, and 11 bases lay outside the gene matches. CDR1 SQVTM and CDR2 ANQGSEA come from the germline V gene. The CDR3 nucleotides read TGCAGCGTTGAAGAAAAAGTAGGGGACAGTAGCGAGCAGTACTTC. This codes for CSVEEKVGDSSEQYF.

The CDR3 here is CASSYGAAGDSYEQYF. The CDR3 DNA sequence: TGTGCCAGCAGTTATGGGGCAGCGGGAGACTCCTACGAGCAGTACTTC. This chain joins TRBV6-2 or TRBV6-3 and TRBJ2-7; 8 nucleotides line up with TRBD2. V gave up 3 bases and J gave up 0 bases; unmatched junction bases: 7. Germline assignment: CDR1 MNHEY and CDR2 SVGEGT. CDR3 size: 16 residues.

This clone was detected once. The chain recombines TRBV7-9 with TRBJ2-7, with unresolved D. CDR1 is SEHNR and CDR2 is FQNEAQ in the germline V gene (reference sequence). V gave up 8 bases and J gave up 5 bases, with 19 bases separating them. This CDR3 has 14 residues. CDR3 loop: CASSSQFGGDEQYF. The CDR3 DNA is TGTGCCAGCTCCTCACAGTTTGGCGGCGACGAGCAGTACTTC.

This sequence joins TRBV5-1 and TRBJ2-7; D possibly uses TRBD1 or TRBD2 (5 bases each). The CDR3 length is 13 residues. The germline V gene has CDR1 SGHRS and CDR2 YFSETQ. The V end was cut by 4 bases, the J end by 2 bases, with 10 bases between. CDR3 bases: TGCGCCAGCAGCAGGGGACCTACCTACGAGCAGTACTTC. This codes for CASSRGPTYEQYF.

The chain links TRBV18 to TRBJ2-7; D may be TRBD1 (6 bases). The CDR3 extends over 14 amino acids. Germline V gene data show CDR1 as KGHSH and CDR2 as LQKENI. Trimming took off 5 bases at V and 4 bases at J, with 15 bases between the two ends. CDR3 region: CASSRGTGNYEQYF. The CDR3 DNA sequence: TGTGCCAGCTCAAGGGGGACGGGAAATTACGAGCAGTACTTC.

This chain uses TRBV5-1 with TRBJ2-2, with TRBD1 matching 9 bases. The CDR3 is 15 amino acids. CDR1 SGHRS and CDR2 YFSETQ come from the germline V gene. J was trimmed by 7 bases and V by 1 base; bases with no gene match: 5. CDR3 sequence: CASSLQDRGIGELFF. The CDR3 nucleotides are TGCGCCAGCAGCTTGCAGGACAGGGGAATCGGGGAGCTGTTTTTT. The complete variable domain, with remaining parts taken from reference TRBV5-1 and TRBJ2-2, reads KAGVTQTPRYLIKTRGQQVTLSCSPISGHRSVSWYQQTPGQGLQFLFEYFSETQRNKGNFPGRFSGRQFSNSRSEMNVSTLELGDSALYLCASSLQDRGIGELFFGEGSRLTVL.

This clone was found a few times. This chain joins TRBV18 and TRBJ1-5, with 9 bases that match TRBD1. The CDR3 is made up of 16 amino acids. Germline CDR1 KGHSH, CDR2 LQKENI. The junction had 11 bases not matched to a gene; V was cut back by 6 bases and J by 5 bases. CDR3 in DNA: TGTGCCAGCTCCTATCTCAGACAGGGGGTCGATCAGCCCCAGCATTTT. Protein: CASSYLRQGVDQPQHF.

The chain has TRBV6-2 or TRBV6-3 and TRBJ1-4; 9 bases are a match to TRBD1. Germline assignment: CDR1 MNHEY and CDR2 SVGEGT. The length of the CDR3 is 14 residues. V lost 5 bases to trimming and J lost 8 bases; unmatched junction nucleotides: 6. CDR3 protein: CASSTGGRGEKLFF. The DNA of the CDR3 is TGTGCCAGCAGTACAGGGGGCCGAGGGGAAAAACTGTTTTTT.

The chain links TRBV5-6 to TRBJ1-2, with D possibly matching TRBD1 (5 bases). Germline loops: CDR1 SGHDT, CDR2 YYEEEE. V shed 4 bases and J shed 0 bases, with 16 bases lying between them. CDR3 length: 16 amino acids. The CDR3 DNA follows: TGTGCCAGCAGCCCGACAGAGATCCGAGCTAACTATGGCTACACCTTC. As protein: CASSPTEIRANYGYTF.